The 18 T cell receptor beta chains listed next were all sequenced from one sample in a study of breast tumors, draining lymph nodes, adjacent tissues. TCRdb reprocessed the multiplex PCR reads with MiXCR, giving one entry per CDR3 protein. The sample shows 150,000 to 250,000 distinct CDR3 sequences, approximately 30% of them seen only once. Breast cancer patients provided tissue from their axillary draining lymph nodes. Material: axillary lymph node tissue. Every receptor here comes from a female donor with breast cancer. Some clones in this sample may be carry-over from other donors' samples.

This clonotype has ten or more counts. For the CDR3, the DNA is TGCGCCAGCAAAACGGCGGGAGCAGGAGAGCAGTACTTC. Protein: CASKTAGAGEQYF. The V call is TRBV10-2, the J call TRBJ2-7; the match to TRBD2 covers 7 bases. This CDR3 comprises 13 residues. Germline V gene data show CDR1 as WSHSY and CDR2 as SAAADI. The junction had 10 bases not matched to a gene; V was cut back by 7 bases and J by 7 bases.

This clonotype has ten or more counts. The chain has TRBV10-2 and TRBJ2-7, with unresolved D. This CDR3 region has 15 residues. Germline CDR1 reads WSHSY; CDR2 reads SAAADI. The V and J ends lost 6 bases and 0 bases respectively, with 15 bases between them. The CDR3 DNA is TGCGCCAGCAGCGAGAAGGCGGCTAGCTCCTACGAGCAGTACTTC. This codes for CASSEKAASSYEQYF.

There are many counts of this clonotype. This rearrangement joins TRBV10-3 to TRBJ1-5, with 7 bases aligning to TRBD1. V trimming: 3 bases; J trimming: 5 bases; junction bases outside the gene matches: 4. There are 14 residues in the CDR3. The V gene's germline CDR1 is ENHRY and CDR2 SYGVKD. CDR3 nucleotide sequence: TGTGCCATCAGTGAAGCAGGGACAGATCAGCCCCAGCATTTT. It translates to CAISEAGTDQPQHF.

The J gene is TRBJ1-6, the V gene TRBV20-1, with D possibly matching TRBD1 (5 bases). Germline V gives CDR1 DFQATT, CDR2 SNEGSKA (reference sequence). The CDR3 is made up of 13 amino acids. Trimming shortened V by 3 bases and J by 10 bases, and 13 bases separated the two germline ends. DNA of the CDR3: TGCAGTGCTAGGGTCAGGGTAGGCTCACCCCTCCACTTT. It encodes CSARVRVGSPLHF.

The chain uses TRBV12-3 or TRBV12-4 and TRBJ2-6, with D possibly being TRBD1 or TRBD2 (5 bases each). The CDR3 is made up of 16 amino acids. Trimming shortened V by 3 bases and J by 0 bases, and 9 bases separated the two germline ends. CDR3 nucleotides: TGTGCCAGCAGTTTGGGACGGAACTCTGGGGCCAACGTCCTGACTTTC. Protein sequence: CASSLGRNSGANVLTF.

This clonotype was detected only a few times. The gene calls are TRBV27 and TRBJ2-4, with 7 bases lining up with TRBD1. V was pared by 8 bases and J by 4 bases, with 5 bases of the junction left unmatched. This CDR3 is built from 13 residues. Germline loops: CDR1 MNHEY, CDR2 SMNVEV (reference sequence). In DNA, the CDR3 is TGTGCCAGCGCTCTGGACAGGAAAAACATTCAGTACTTC. Protein sequence: CASALDRKNIQYF.

This clonotype was counted ten times or more. The chain recombines TRBV7-8 with TRBJ2-7; tentatively, D is TRBD1 (7 bases). Germline lookup yields CDR1 SGHVS and CDR2 FQNEAQ. CDR3 length equals 14 residues. V lost 2 bases and J lost 5, with 13 bases in between. CDR3 nucleotides: TGTGCCAGCAGCTTAACCAGGGGGAGGAACGAGCAGTACTTC. It yields the protein CASSLTRGRNEQYF.

This clonotype was counted many times. The rearrangement links TRBV10-3 to TRBJ2-7; 7 bases fit TRBD1. Trimming cost V 6 bases and J 3 bases; bases outside gene matches: 8. There are 14 residues in the CDR3. Germline assignment: CDR1 ENHRY and CDR2 SYGVKD. The DNA of the CDR3 is TGTGCCATCAGATCGACAGGGCCCATCTACGAGCAGTACTTC. Encoded protein: CAIRSTGPIYEQYF.

This rearrangement joins TRBV15 to TRBJ2-5; 11 nucleotides agree with TRBD2. CDR1 is LNHNV and CDR2 is YYDKDF in the germline V gene (reference sequence). The CDR3 has 14 amino acids. Losses at the gene ends were 4 bases for V and 5 bases for J; bases not matched to a gene: 3. The DNA of the CDR3 is TGTGCCACCAGCACCCTAGCGGGAGGTGAGACCCAGTACTTC. Its protein is CATSTLAGGETQYF.

This clonotype has a handful of counts. This clone may be a read error of a much larger clone one base away. Here the CDR3 omits its conserved ending phenylalanine or tryptophan, so a read error is the likely source. V usage is TRBV7-8 and J usage is TRBJ2-5; D is undetermined. The CDR3 is made up of 14 amino acids. Germline lookup yields CDR1 SGHVS and CDR2 FQNEAQ. Between the trimmed V and J ends, which lost 0 bases and 0 bases, there was a span of 5 bases. CDR3 DNA sequence: TGTGCCAGCAGCTTAGCGGAAAACCAAGAGACCCAGTACCTC. It codes for CASSLAENQETQYL.

The chain carries TRBV20-1 and TRBJ2-5; D might be TRBD1 or TRBD2, each matching 6 bases. The CDR3 totals 15 residues. V was cut by 6 bases and J by 0 bases, with 17 bases left in between. From germline, CDR1 is DFQATT and CDR2 SNEGSKA (reference sequence). The CDR3 region is CSAGLGGRDQETQYF. Here the CDR3 DNA reads TGCAGTGCGGGGCTCGGGGGCCGTGACCAAGAGACCCAGTACTTC.

In this sample, this clonotype turned up a few times. The chain is built from TRBV28 and TRBJ2-1; no firm D call. V lost 2 bases to trimming and J lost 0 bases, with 5 bases between them. There are 14 residues in the CDR3. The germline V gene encodes CDR1 MDHEN and CDR2 SYDVKM. The CDR3 region has the DNA TGTGCCAGCAGTTTAGCGAGCTCCTACAATGAGCAGTTCTTC. Its translation is CASSLASSYNEQFF.

This clonotype has ten or more counts. At one boundary the junction diverges from the germline segment, which might be a read error. This chain uses TRBV7-2 with TRBJ2-5; D gene unclear. Germline V gives CDR1 SGHTA, CDR2 FQGNSA. This CDR3 has 13 residues. In DNA, the CDR3 is TGTGCCAGCAGCTTAGATTCTCGCCAGACCGAGTACTTC. Translated, it gives CASSLDSRQTEYF.

The V gene is TRBV19, the J gene TRBJ1-2; no clear D. V lost 6 bases, J lost 4 bases, and 27 bases lay in between. CDR3 length: 18 amino acids. Germline CDR1 reads LNHDA; CDR2 reads SQIVND (reference sequence). As DNA, the CDR3 is TGTGCCAGTAGAAGGAGAATGACCGGGTATAGCCAGCCCTATGGCTACACCTTC. Its protein is CASRRRMTGYSQPYGYTF.

The sample holds many counts of this clonotype. This chain connects TRBV6-6 to TRBJ1-3; D might be TRBD1 (5 bases). Germline V gene sequence: CDR1 MNHNY, CDR2 SVGAGI (reference sequence). The CDR3 is 17 amino acids. Trimming removed 2 bases from V and 3 bases from J, with 17 bases in between. The CDR3 nucleotides read TGTGCCAGCAGTTACGGTGGCAGGGCTTTTAGTGGAAACACCATATATTTT. Translated, it gives CASSYGGRAFSGNTIYF.

As concerns this clonotype: At one of its ends the junction is not consistent with the germline gene, which may arise from a read error. The chain joins TRBV7-6 to TRBJ1-6, with D perhaps TRBD1 (6 bases). The CDR3 runs 17 residues. Germline CDR1 SGHVS, CDR2 FNYEAQ. The DNA of the CDR3 is TGTGCCAGCACCCTCAGGGGCGCGAGCTCCTACAATTCACCCCTCCACTTT. It encodes CASTLRGASSYNSPLHF.

The genes are TRBV7-2 and TRBJ1-5; D unclear. The CDR3 length is 14 residues. The ends were cut back, 5 bases at V and 14 bases at J, with 22 bases in the middle. Per the germline V gene, CDR1 is SGHTA and CDR2 is FQGNSA. The CDR3 region has the DNA TGTGCCAGCAGCAAAGAGGCGGGAGGTTCCTACGAGCATTTT. Its protein product is CASSKEAGGSYEHF. Full variable domain (rest looked up from reference TRBV7-2 and TRBJ1-5): GAGVSQSPSNKVTEKGKDVELRCDPISGHTALYWYRQSLGQGLEFLIYFQGNSAPDKSGLPSDRFSAERTGGSVSTLTIQRTQQEDSAVYLCASSKEAGGSYEHFGDGTRLSIL.

This clonotype has at least ten counts. Likely a read error: the CDR3 ends without its conserved phenylalanine or tryptophan. This chain uses TRBV10-3 with TRBJ2-5, with 9 bases fitting TRBD2. J gave up 4 bases and V 6 bases, and 6 bases lay outside the gene matches. This CDR3 has 14 amino acids. CDR1 and CDR2 from the germline V gene are ENHRY and SYGVKD. CDR3 nucleotides: TGTGCCATCAGGCACGATAGCGGGGGAGAGACCCAGTACCTC. This encodes CAIRHDSGGETQYL.